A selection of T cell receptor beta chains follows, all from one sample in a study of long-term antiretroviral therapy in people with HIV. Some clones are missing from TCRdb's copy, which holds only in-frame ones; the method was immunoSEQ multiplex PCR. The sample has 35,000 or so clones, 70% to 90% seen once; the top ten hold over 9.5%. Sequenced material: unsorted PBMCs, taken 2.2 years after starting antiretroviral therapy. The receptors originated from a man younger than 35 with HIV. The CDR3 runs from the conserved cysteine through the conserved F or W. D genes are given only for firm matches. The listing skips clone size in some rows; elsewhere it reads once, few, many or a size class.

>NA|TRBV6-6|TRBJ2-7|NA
CASSAPTGSYEQYF
TGTGCCAGCAGTGCGCCGACAGGTTCCTACGAGCAGTACTTC
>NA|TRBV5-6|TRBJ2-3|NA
CASSLGILSTDTQYF
TGTGCCAGCAGCTTGGGTATACTGAGCACAGATACGCAGTATTTT
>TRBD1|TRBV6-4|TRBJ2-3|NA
CASRQGASTDTQYF
TGTGCCAGCAGACAGGGGGCCAGCACAGATACGCAGTATTTT
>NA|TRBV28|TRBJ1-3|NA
CASIQGSGNTIYF
TGTGCCAGTATTCAGGGTTCCGGAAACACCATATATTTT
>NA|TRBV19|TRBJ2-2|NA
CASNQVAGELFF
TGTGCCAGTAACCAGGTGGCCGGGGAGCTGTTTTTT
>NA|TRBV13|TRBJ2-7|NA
CASSLGRAGEQYF
TGTGCCAGCAGCTTAGGCCGGGCAGGCGAGCAGTACTTC
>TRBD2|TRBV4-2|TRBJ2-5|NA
CASSQAGLAGGGGETQYF
TGTGCCAGCAGCCAGGCGGGACTAGCGGGAGGAGGGGGAGAGACCCAGTACTTC
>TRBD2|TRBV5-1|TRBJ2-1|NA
CASSLEIRGSSYNEQFF
TGCGCCAGCAGCTTGGAGATCCGCGGGAGCTCCTACAATGAGCAGTTCTTC
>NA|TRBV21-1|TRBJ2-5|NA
CASSNWAGGPGETQYF
TGTGCCAGCAGCAATTGGGCGGGAGGGCCGGGAGAGACCCAGTACTTC
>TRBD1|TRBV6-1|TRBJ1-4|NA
CASSEVGQGNEKLFF
TGTGCCAGCAGTGAAGTTGGACAGGGCAATGAAAAACTGTTTTTT
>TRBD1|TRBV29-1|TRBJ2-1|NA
CSVGVGQGGNEQFF
TGCAGCGTTGGGGTCGGACAGGGGGGCAATGAGCAGTTCTTC
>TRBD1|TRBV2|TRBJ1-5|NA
CASRGTGGDQPQHF
TGTGCCAGCAGGGGGACAGGGGGCGACCAGCCCCAGCATTTT
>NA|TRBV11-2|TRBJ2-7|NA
CASSLEREGEQYF
TGTGCCAGCAGCTTAGAAAGGGAAGGCGAGCAGTACTTC
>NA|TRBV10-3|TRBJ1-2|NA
CAISDALIDYTF
TGTGCCATCTCTGACGCACTGATCGACTACACCTTC
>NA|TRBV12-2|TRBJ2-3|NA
CASRSPLADSTDTQYF
TGTGCAAGTCGCTCACCCCTAGCGGATAGCACAGATACGCAGTATTTT
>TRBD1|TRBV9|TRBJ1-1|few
CASSPRTGEAFF
TGTGCCAGCAGCCCGCGGACAGGTGAAGCTTTCTTT
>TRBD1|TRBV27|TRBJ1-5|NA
CASSRDRVQPQHF
TGTGCCAGCAGTCGGGACAGGGTTCAGCCCCAGCATTTT
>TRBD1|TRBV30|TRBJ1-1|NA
CAWSVTGGGWTEAFF
TGTGCCTGGAGTGTTACAGGGGGTGGTTGGACTGAAGCTTTCTTT
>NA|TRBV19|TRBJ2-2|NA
CASSIVGPGELFF
TGTGCCAGTAGTATAGTAGGGCCCGGGGAGCTGTTTTTT
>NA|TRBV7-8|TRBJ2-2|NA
CASGRLISGANTGELFF
TGTGCCAGCGGGAGGTTGATTAGCGGCGCGAACACCGGGGAGCTGTTTTTT
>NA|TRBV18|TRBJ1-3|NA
CASSPQGVDTIYF
TGTGCCAGCTCACCACAGGGGGTGGACACCATATATTTT
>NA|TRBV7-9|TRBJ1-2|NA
CASSLGEMRGYTF
TGTGCCAGCAGCTTAGGAGAGATGAGGGGCTACACCTTC
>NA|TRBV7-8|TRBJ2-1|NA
CASSPSDYNEQFF
TGTGCCAGCAGCCCTTCTGACTACAATGAGCAGTTCTTC
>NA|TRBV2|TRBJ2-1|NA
CASSYYSLRTFF
TGTGCCAGCAGTTATTACAGTCTTCGGACGTTCTTC
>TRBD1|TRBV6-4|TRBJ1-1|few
CASSDSNRGRVQF
TGTGCCAGCAGTGACTCGAACAGGGGGCGCGTCCAATTT